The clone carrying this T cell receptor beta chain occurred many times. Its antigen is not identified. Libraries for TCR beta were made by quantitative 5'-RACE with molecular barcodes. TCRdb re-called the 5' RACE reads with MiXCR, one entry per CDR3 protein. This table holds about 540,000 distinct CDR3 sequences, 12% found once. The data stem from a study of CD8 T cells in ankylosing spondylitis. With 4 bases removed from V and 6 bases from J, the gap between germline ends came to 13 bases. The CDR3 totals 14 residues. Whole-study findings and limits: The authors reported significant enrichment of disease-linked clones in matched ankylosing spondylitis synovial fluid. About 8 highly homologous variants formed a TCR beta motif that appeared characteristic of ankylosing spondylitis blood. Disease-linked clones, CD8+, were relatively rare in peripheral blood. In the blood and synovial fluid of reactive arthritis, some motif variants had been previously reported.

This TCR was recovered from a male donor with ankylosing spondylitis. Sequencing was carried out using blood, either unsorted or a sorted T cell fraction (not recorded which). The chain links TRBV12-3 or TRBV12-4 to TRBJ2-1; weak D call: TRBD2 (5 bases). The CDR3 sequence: CASSWERTSNEQFF. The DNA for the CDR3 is TGTGCCAGCAGTTGGGAGCGTACCTCCAATGAGCAGTTCTTC.